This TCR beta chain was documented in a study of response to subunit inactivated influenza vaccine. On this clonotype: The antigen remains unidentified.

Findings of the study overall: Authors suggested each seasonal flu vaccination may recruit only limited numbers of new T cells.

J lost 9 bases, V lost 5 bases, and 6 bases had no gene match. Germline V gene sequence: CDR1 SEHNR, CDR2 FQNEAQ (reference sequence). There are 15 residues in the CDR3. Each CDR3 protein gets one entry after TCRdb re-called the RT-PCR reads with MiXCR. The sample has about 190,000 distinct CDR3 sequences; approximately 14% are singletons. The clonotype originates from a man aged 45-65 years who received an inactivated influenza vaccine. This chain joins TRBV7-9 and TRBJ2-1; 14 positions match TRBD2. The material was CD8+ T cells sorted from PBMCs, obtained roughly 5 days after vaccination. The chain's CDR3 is CASSLTSGGAFEQFF. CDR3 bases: TGTGCCAGCAGCCTGACTAGCGGGGGGGCCTTTGAGCAGTTCTTC.